The sequence of this T cell receptor (beta chain) was determined in a study of a mutant IDH1 vaccine in newly diagnosed glioma. Study as a whole: Standard pretreatment was either radiotherapy, temozolomide, or, for most, radiochemotherapy with temozolomide.

Regarding this clone: The antigen is unknown.

General study results and limits: Any relationship between pseudoprogression and changes in top peripheral T cell clonotypes seemed absent.

The CDR3 contains 14 residues. Germline V gives CDR1 MGHRA, CDR2 YSYEKL. The V gene lost 3 bases and the J gene lost 9 bases, with 15 bases spanning the gap. Described time point: week 5, during vaccination. Topical imiquimod accompanied each vaccine dose, which consisted of 300 ug of mutant IDH1 20-mer peptide. Libraries were prepared by immunoSEQ multiplex PCR; TCRdb keeps only in-frame clonotypes and omits some of them. The repertoire holds tens of thousands of clones, 90% seen once, with about 4.6% in the top ten. This chain joins TRBV4-1 and TRBJ2-1; TRBD1 might be the D (6 bases). Source: PBMCs, taken from a glioma patient whose treatment included an IDH1 peptide vaccine. The receptor comes from a woman in her thirties or forties with glioma. The CDR3 here is CASSHEGVYGEQFF. The CDR3 DNA is TGCGCCAGCAGCCATGAGGGGGTGTATGGTGAGCAGTTCTTC.